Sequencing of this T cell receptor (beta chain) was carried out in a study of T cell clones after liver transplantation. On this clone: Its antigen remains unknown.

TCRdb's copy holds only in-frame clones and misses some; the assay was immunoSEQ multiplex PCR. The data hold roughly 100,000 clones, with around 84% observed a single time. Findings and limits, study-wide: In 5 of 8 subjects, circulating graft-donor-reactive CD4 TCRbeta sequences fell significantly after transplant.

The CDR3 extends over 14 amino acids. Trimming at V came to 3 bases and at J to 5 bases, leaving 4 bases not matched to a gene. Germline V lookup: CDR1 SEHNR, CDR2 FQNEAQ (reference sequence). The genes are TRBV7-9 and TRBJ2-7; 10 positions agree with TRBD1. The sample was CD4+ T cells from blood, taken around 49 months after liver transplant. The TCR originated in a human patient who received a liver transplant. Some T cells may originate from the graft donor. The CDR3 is CASSFGTGVHEQYF. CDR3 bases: TGTGCCAGCAGCTTCGGGACAGGGGTTCACGAGCAGTACTTC. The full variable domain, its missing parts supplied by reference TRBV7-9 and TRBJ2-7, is DTGVSQNPRHKITKRGQNVTFRCDPISEHNRLYWYRQTLGQGPEFLTYFQNEAQLEKSRLLSDRFSAERPKGSFSTLEIQRTEQGDSAMYLCASSFGTGVHEQYFGPGTRLTVT.